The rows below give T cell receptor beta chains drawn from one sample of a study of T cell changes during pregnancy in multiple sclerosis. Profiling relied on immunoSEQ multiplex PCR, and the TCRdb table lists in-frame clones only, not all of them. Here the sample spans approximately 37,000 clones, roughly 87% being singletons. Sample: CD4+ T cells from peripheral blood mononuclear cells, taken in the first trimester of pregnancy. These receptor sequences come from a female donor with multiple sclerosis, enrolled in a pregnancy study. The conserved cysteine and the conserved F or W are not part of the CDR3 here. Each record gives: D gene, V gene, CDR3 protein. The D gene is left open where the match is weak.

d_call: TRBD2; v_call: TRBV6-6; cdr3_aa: ASRQRGQTDTQY
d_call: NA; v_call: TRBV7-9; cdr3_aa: ASSPYRHAGTTDTQY
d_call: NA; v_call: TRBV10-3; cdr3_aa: AISDSRLAGQY
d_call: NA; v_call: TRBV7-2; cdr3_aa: ASSLGRQWTYEQY
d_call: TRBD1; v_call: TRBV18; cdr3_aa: ASSPGGQGGNQPQH
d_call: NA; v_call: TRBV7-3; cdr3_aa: ASSLTRNNEQF
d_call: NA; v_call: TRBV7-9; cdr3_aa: ASSFQIVGPTEAF
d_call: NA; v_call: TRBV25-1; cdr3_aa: ASRPDGRNYGYT
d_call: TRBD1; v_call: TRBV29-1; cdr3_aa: SVAGIGHRGGLQDGYT
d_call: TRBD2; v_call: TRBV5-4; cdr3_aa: ASSAYLAGGPTDTQY
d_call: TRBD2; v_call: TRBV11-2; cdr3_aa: ASSPRLAGEETQY
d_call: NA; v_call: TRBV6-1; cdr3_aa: ASSDSAGLYNEQF
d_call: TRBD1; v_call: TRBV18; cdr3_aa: ASSPPNAYGTGGSNYGYT
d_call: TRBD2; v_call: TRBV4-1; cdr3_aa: ASSQILGAGARNEQF
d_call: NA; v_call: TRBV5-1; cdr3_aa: ASSLEAGSAGNTIY
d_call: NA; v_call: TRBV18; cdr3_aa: ASSRTSSWAPDEQF
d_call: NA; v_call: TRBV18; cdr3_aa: ASSLGIRDNTDTQY
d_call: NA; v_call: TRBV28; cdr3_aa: ASTMGGAGNQPQH
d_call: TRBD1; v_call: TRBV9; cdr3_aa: ASSVAPYTTGSGANVLT
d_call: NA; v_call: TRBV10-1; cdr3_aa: ASSEWVGGEAF
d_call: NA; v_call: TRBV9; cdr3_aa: ASSAHRVANEKLF
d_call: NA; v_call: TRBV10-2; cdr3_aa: ASSGDVRAEKLF
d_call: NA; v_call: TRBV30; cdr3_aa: AWSFTYGYT
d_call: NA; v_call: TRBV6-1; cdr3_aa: ASSGLWGDGYT
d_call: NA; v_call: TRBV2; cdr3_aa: ASSGGTLNTEAF
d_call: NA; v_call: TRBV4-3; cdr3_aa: ASSQGASLSGSYEQY
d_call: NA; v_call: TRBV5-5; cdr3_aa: ASSLAGTTEAF
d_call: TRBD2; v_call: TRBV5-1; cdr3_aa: ASSGLAAGSYEQY
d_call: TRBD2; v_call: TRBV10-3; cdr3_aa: AINGGTSGSTDTQY
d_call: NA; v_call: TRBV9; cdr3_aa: ASSAGSTDTQY
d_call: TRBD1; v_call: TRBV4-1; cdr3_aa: ASSQPDRVIDGYT
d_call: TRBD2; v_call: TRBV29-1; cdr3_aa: SVRSGGFHYEQY
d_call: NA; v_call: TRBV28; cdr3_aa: ASSLAGYEQY
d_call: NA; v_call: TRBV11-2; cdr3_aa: ASSRTSKEGNEQF
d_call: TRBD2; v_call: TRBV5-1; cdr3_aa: ASSPNSGGNTGELF
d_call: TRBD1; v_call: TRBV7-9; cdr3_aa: ASSLGGGNEAF
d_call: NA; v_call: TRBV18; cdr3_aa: ASSPAGVGNTEAF
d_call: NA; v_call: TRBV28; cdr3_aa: ASTLLRQPGNEQF
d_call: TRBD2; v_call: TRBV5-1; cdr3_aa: ASSPLAGSYNEQF
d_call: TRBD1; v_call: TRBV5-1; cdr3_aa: ASSSRDRVSSGNTIY
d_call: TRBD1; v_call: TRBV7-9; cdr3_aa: ASSVPGQQNTEAF
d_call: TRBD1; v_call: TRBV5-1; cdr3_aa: ASSYGQGVYGYT